This passage covers 18 T cell receptor beta chains from one sample sequenced in a study of T cell responses to AZD1222 COVID-19 vaccine. Measured with immunoSEQ multiplex PCR; TCRdb has only the in-frame clones, and not every one. The sample gives about 97,000 clones, 84% of which show up once; over 15% is in the top ten. Material: peripheral blood, obtained on day 0 of AZD1222 vaccination. The source is an adult in good health.

The chain recombines TRBV3-1 (or the pseudogene TRBV3-2) with TRBJ1-4; a possible D gene is TRBD1 (5 bases). Germline values: CDR1 LGHDT, CDR2 YNNKEL (reference sequence). The CDR3 totals 17 residues. Trimming stripped 4 bases from V and 3 bases from J, with 18 bases between. The CDR3 coding sequence is TGTGCCAGCAGCCCCCTTTGGGGGGGAGCCCCTAATGAAAAACTGTTTTTT. This translates into CASSPLWGGAPNEKLFF.

V usage is TRBV14 and J usage is TRBJ2-2, with 9 bases identical to TRBD2. This CDR3 has 14 residues. CDR1 is SGHDN and CDR2 is FVKESK in the germline V gene. V trimming: 4 bases; J trimming: 8 bases; junction bases outside the gene matches: 5. CDR3 sequence (DNA): TGTGCCAGCAGCCCGGGACTAGCTTGGGGGGAGCTGTTTTTT. Translation: CASSPGLAWGELFF.

The chain is built from TRBV28 and TRBJ1-5; 8 bases line up with TRBD1. V lost 4 bases and J lost 5; bases outside the gene matches: 10. The CDR3 consists of 16 residues. The V gene's germline CDR1 is MDHEN and CDR2 SYDVKM. CDR3: CASSSRGTGGHQPQHF. For the CDR3, the DNA is TGTGCCAGCAGTTCAAGAGGGACAGGAGGTCATCAGCCCCAGCATTTT.

This clone was counted only a few times. The V and J genes are TRBV10-2 and TRBJ1-3; D is unclear. Germline V gene sequence: CDR1 WSHSY, CDR2 SAAADI. The V end was cut by 4 bases, the J end by 3 bases, with 7 bases between. The CDR3 runs to 13 residues. Here the CDR3 reads CASSAGDGNTIYF. As DNA, the CDR3 is TGCGCCAGCAGTGCTGGAGATGGAAACACCATATATTTT.

The V and J genes are TRBV7-3 and TRBJ2-3, with D perhaps matching TRBD2 (6 bases). The ends were cut back, 1 base at V and 4 bases at J, with 18 bases in the middle. Per the germline V gene, CDR1 is SGHTA and CDR2 is FQGTGA. The CDR3 runs 17 residues. CDR3 coding DNA: TGTGCCAGCAGCTTAATTAGGACTAATCCTGGGGCAGATACGCAGTATTTT. Amino acid sequence: CASSLIRTNPGADTQYF.

In this sample, this clone is medium-sized (0.01 to 0.1%). The gene calls are TRBV18 and TRBJ2-1; 12 bases align to TRBD2. The CDR3 has 16 residues. The junction had 4 bases not matched to a gene; V was cut back by 0 bases and J by 7 bases. CDR1 and CDR2 from the germline V gene are KGHSH and LQKENI. In DNA form, the CDR3 reads TGTGCCAGCTCACCACCGACTAGCGGGGGCGGAAATGAGCAGTTCTTC. Protein: CASSPPTSGGGNEQFF.

The chain links TRBV10-3 to TRBJ2-1; 11 bases match TRBD1. The length of the CDR3 is 18 residues. The germline CDR1 and CDR2 sequences are ENHRY and SYGVKD. The trim removed 2 bases at V and 6 bases at J, leaving 12 bases unmatched. CDR3 bases: TGTGCCATCAGTGAGGAGTGGGGACAGGGGGGCTCGGCCAATGAGCAGTTCTTC. This gives the protein CAISEEWGQGGSANEQFF.

In this sample, this clone turned up a few times. The CDR3 loop reads CASSRGTGYEQYF. The CDR3 coding sequence is TGTGCCAGCAGTCGAGGGACAGGTTACGAGCAGTACTTC. This sequence joins TRBV3-1 (or the pseudogene TRBV3-2) and TRBJ2-7; TRBD1 agrees at 8 bases. Germline CDR1 and CDR2: LGHDT and YNNKEL (reference sequence). The CDR3 contains 13 residues. V lost 6 bases and J lost 4; bases outside the gene matches: 5.

The chain has TRBV5-1 and TRBJ2-1, with D possibly called TRBD1 or TRBD2 (7 bases each). The CDR3 consists of 13 residues. In germline, CDR1 is SGHRS, CDR2 YFSETQ. Trimming left V 4 bases short and J 9 bases short, with 14 bases between. The CDR3, as DNA: TGCGCCAGCAGCGGGGAGGGGGCAGGTGAGCAGTTCTTC. Protein product: CASSGEGAGEQFF.

The chain carries TRBV14 and TRBJ2-1; 8 nucleotides align to TRBD2. The CDR3 sequence is 14 residues long. Germline CDR1 SGHDN, CDR2 FVKESK. Unmatched junction bases numbered 4, after V lost 4 bases and J lost 5 bases. The CDR3 here is CASSPELADNEQFF. CDR3 nucleotides: TGTGCCAGCAGCCCCGAACTAGCGGACAATGAGCAGTTCTTC.

This chain joins TRBV28 and TRBJ2-2, with 8 bases lining up with TRBD1. The V gene's germline CDR1 is MDHEN and CDR2 SYDVKM. V dropped 7 bases and J dropped 4; count of bases not matched to a gene: 2. This CDR3 is built from 13 residues. The CDR3 spells CASTGTGTGELFF. The CDR3 nucleotides are TGTGCCAGCACAGGGACAGGCACCGGGGAGCTGTTTTTT.

The chain couples TRBV6-2 or TRBV6-3 to TRBJ1-6, with D tentatively TRBD1 (5 bases). CDR3 length equals 18 residues. Looked up from germline, CDR1 is MNHEY and CDR2 is SVGEGT. V lost 4 bases and J 10 bases, leaving 26 bases between the germline ends. Here the CDR3 reads CASSSIWVPGPGGSPLHF. CDR3 sequence (DNA): TGTGCCAGCAGTTCCATATGGGTCCCGGGACCGGGCGGATCACCCCTCCACTTT.

The gene calls are TRBV27 and TRBJ2-7, with 7 bases aligning to TRBD2. This CDR3 has 16 amino acids. J gave up 0 bases and V 6 bases, and 11 bases lay outside the gene matches. Germline V lookup: CDR1 MNHEY, CDR2 SMNVEV (reference sequence). CDR3 in amino acids: CASRPIAGASSYEQYF. CDR3 in DNA: TGTGCCAGCAGACCGATTGCGGGAGCCAGCTCCTACGAGCAGTACTTC.

The chain links TRBV7-6 to TRBJ2-2; D is ambiguous. CDR3 size: 13 residues. Trimming removed 5 bases from V and 7 bases from J, with 11 bases in between. The V gene's germline CDR1 is SGHVS and CDR2 FNYEAQ. The DNA of the CDR3 is TGTGCCAGCAGCCCACGGAAAGGCGGGGAGCTGTTTTTT. Protein sequence: CASSPRKGGELFF.

The J gene is TRBJ2-1, the V gene TRBV11-3, with 10 positions matching TRBD2. Germline V lookup: CDR1 SGHNT, CDR2 YENEEA. The CDR3 is 17 amino acids. With V trimmed by 6 bases and J by 0 bases, 8 bases remained unmatched. The CDR3 bases are TGTGCCAGCAGAGGACTAGCGGCTGAGGGCTCCTACAATGAGCAGTTCTTC. This gives the protein CASRGLAAEGSYNEQFF.

V is TRBV4-2 and J is TRBJ1-2; possibly TRBD1 for D (5 bases). V lost 0 bases and J lost 2, with 10 bases in between. The CDR3 consists of 15 residues. From germline, CDR1 is LGHNA and CDR2 YNFKEQ. CDR3 protein: CASSQEGWDNYGYTF. The CDR3, as DNA: TGTGCCAGCAGCCAAGAAGGCTGGGACAACTATGGCTACACCTTC.

This sequence joins TRBV28 and TRBJ2-2, with D perhaps TRBD2 (5 bases). V was cut by 5 bases and J by 7 bases, with 14 bases left in between. The CDR3 sequence is 14 residues long. CDR1 and CDR2 from the germline V gene are MDHEN and SYDVKM. Here the CDR3 DNA reads TGTGCCAGCAGTCATCCTGAGGGCCACGGGGAGCTGTTTTTT. It specifies CASSHPEGHGELFF.

Regarding this clone: Other DNA variants within this sample encode the same CDR3. The chain couples TRBV27 to TRBJ1-2; D not certain. Trimming shortened V by 2 bases and J by 4 bases, and 8 bases separated the two germline ends. Germline V gives CDR1 MNHEY, CDR2 SMNVEV (reference sequence). The CDR3 covers 13 residues. The CDR3 DNA reads as TGTGCCAGCAGTTTAGGATCCGGCTATGGCTACACCTTC. It encodes CASSLGSGYGYTF.